The clone carrying this T cell receptor beta chain was seen a handful of times. It was the library that attached unique molecular identifiers to individual cDNA molecules. Per the original data handling: A typical sample had around 96,000 TCRs, with roughly 20,000 to 700,000 overall. From the RACE reads, TCRdb called clonotypes with MiXCR, one entry per CDR3 protein. For this entry, the V and J calls and clone size follow TCRdb and not the study's own pipeline. Of 95,000 to 100,000 distinct CDR3 sequences in the sample, roughly 10% were seen once. The germline CDR1 and CDR2 sequences are LGHDT and YNNKEL (reference sequence). Trimming shortened V by 4 bases and J by 0 bases, and 25 bases separated the two germline ends. The CDR3 totals 19 residues. Time point noted: pre-sensitization, week 0. Noted treatment: therapeutic diphenylcyclopropenone sensitization with weekly scalp DPC. The total RNA was obtained from whole blood that was not fractionated.

The data belong to a study of human T cells and chemical hapten exposure. The sample in question was whole blood, obtained in connection with sensitization to the hapten diphenylcyclopropenone (DPC). The V call is TRBV3-1, the J call TRBJ2-7; maybe TRBD2 (7 bases). The clonotype was recovered from a woman aged 55-69 years with alopecia areata. Some clones in this sample may be carry-over from other donors' samples. CDR3 region: CASSPPKGGPPYSSYEQYF. CDR3 in DNA: TGTGCCAGCAGCCCCCCAAAGGGGGGGCCACCCTACAGCTCCTACGAGCAGTACTTC.